The TCR beta chain under discussion was sequenced for a study of cytomegalovirus exposure and HLA in healthy donors. This clone was counted a few times. The antigen remains undetermined. Study findings and constraints: Among the sequence variants, a highly shared cluster was likely an artifact of sequencing. In an earlier analysis, productive rearrangement rates for most beta V segments clustered near 87% or 30%. There were some public TCRs occurring in many donors, but most TCR sequences were rare.

V gave up 3 bases and J gave up 0 bases, with 15 bases separating them. The CDR3 runs to 16 residues. Germline V gene data show CDR1 as LNHDA and CDR2 as SQIVND (reference sequence). This PCR relied on a set of 60 Vbeta primers and 13 Jbeta primers. Measured with immunoSEQ multiplex PCR; TCRdb has only the in-frame clones, and not every one. The sample lists 150,000 to 200,000 clones; about 70% were seen once. V is TRBV19 and J is TRBJ2-7; possible D gene TRBD2, 5 bases. This clonotype was obtained from a woman aged 25 to 39 in good health and CMV-seronegative. What was sequenced was PBMCs. The CDR3, as DNA: TGTGCCAGTAGTATTATATACGAGACTACCTCCTACGAGCAGTACTTC. This translates into CASSIIYETTSYEQYF.